This T cell receptor (beta chain) was captured in a study of T cells after yellow fever vaccination. The study, taken as a whole, reports: Boosting was followed by the reappearance of most primary-vaccination clones (around 95% CD4, 85% to 90% CD8). Though it reached lower strength, the secondary response hit its peak faster, day 5 versus 15.

MiXCR, run by TCRdb on the 5' RACE reads, gives a single entry per CDR3 protein. The table includes about 170,000 distinct CDR3 sequences, approximately 6% detected once. This CDR3 has 13 residues. Germline V gene lookup returns CDR1 MDHEN and CDR2 SYDVKM. The V and J ends lost 3 bases and 4 bases respectively, with 9 bases between them. There are many counts of this clonotype. Antigen specificity is unknown. The sequencing used CD4+ T cells sorted from PBMCs, collected on the day of the first yellow fever vaccination. The receptor was derived from a man younger than 35 who received the YFV17D yellow fever vaccine. The V gene is TRBV28, the J gene TRBJ1-2; D unresolved. The CDR3 loop is CASSFSTSYGYTF. The CDR3 bases are TGTGCCAGCAGTTTTTCCACATCCTATGGCTACACCTTC.